Listed below are T cell receptor beta chains from one sample, sequenced in a study of shared clonotypes between healthy human individuals. Generated by immunoSEQ multiplex PCR, the TCRdb table keeps only in-frame clones and is missing some. The sample yields around 300,000 clones, roughly 84% seen once. The specimen was memory CD8+ T cells sorted from blood. All receptors come from a man in his late teens or twenties in good health. CDR3s include the opening cysteine and the closing phenylalanine or tryptophan. A D gene is named only where the DNA matches it firmly. The size of a clone is reported for some rows only, either as once, few or many, or as a class for expanded clones.

j_call: TRBJ1-3; d_call: NA; clone_size: NA; v_call: TRBV9; cdr3_nt: TGTGCCAGCAGCTCCCCCCAGGGAAACACCATATATTTT; cdr3_aa: CASSSPQGNTIYF
j_call: TRBJ2-5; d_call: NA; clone_size: NA; v_call: TRBV25-1; cdr3_nt: TGTGCCAGCAGTGAATATAGGGGGGATAGGGAGACCCAGTACTTC; cdr3_aa: CASSEYRGDRETQYF
j_call: TRBJ2-5; d_call: NA; clone_size: NA; v_call: TRBV4-1; cdr3_nt: TGCGCCAGCAGCCAAGAAGGAGGTCTGGAGACCCAGTACTTC; cdr3_aa: CASSQEGGLETQYF
j_call: TRBJ2-1; d_call: TRBD2; clone_size: NA; v_call: TRBV5-4; cdr3_nt: TGTGCCAGCAGCTTGCCCATTAGCGGGAACTCCTACAATGAGCAGTTCTTC; cdr3_aa: CASSLPISGNSYNEQFF
j_call: TRBJ2-7; d_call: NA; clone_size: NA; v_call: TRBV7-2; cdr3_nt: TGTGCCAGCAGCTTAGCAGCCGAGCAGTACTTC; cdr3_aa: CASSLAAEQYF
j_call: TRBJ2-3; d_call: NA; clone_size: NA; v_call: TRBV30; cdr3_nt: TGTGCCTGGAACCCCGCCGGGGATACGCAGTATTTT; cdr3_aa: CAWNPAGDTQYF
j_call: TRBJ1-2; d_call: NA; clone_size: many; v_call: TRBV29-1; cdr3_nt: TGCAGCGCTGGGCAGGCCTATGGCTACACCTTC; cdr3_aa: CSAGQAYGYTF
j_call: TRBJ1-1; d_call: TRBD1; clone_size: NA; v_call: TRBV4-3; cdr3_nt: TGCGCCAGCAGCCACGAACAGGGACAGTTGAACACTGAAGCTTTCTTT; cdr3_aa: CASSHEQGQLNTEAFF
j_call: TRBJ2-3; d_call: TRBD1; clone_size: NA; v_call: TRBV4-1; cdr3_nt: TGCGCCAGCAGCCAAGAAAGTGGACAGGGGATCACAGATACGCAGTATTTT; cdr3_aa: CASSQESGQGITDTQYF
j_call: TRBJ1-1; d_call: TRBD1; clone_size: NA; v_call: TRBV5-6; cdr3_nt: TGTGCCAGCAGCTTAGACAGGGGGCCTGAAGCTTTCTTT; cdr3_aa: CASSLDRGPEAFF
j_call: TRBJ2-7; d_call: NA; clone_size: NA; v_call: TRBV9; cdr3_nt: TGTGCCAGCAGCGTAGGGGTGGGCTCCTACGAGCAGTACTTC; cdr3_aa: CASSVGVGSYEQYF
j_call: TRBJ2-7; d_call: TRBD1; clone_size: many; v_call: TRBV13; cdr3_nt: TGTGCCAGCAGCTTAGAAGGTGGGGACAGTGCGGAGCAGTACTTC; cdr3_aa: CASSLEGGDSAEQYF
j_call: TRBJ2-5; d_call: NA; clone_size: NA; v_call: TRBV27; cdr3_nt: TGTGCCAGCAGTTTATCGGGGTTGAAGGAGACCCAGTACTTC; cdr3_aa: CASSLSGLKETQYF
j_call: TRBJ1-2; d_call: NA; clone_size: NA; v_call: TRBV5-4; cdr3_nt: TGTGCCAGCAGCGAGGAAGGGCATGGCTACACCTTC; cdr3_aa: CASSEEGHGYTF
j_call: TRBJ2-2; d_call: NA; clone_size: NA; v_call: TRBV6-1; cdr3_nt: TGTGCCAGCAGTGATCTTTGGGTGACCACCGGGGAGCTGTTTTTT; cdr3_aa: CASSDLWVTTGELFF
j_call: TRBJ1-1; d_call: NA; clone_size: NA; v_call: TRBV10-3; cdr3_nt: TGTGCCAGCAAGATCGAGGCTTGGACTGAAGCTTTCTTT; cdr3_aa: CASKIEAWTEAFF
j_call: TRBJ2-7; d_call: NA; clone_size: NA; v_call: TRBV4-1; cdr3_nt: TGCGCCAGCAGCCACTCGGGCTACGAGCAGTACTTC; cdr3_aa: CASSHSGYEQYF
j_call: TRBJ2-7; d_call: NA; clone_size: once; v_call: TRBV27; cdr3_nt: TGTGCCAGCAGACACCGCCGGGACATTCCGTACGAGCAGTACTTC; cdr3_aa: CASRHRRDIPYEQYF
j_call: TRBJ1-5; d_call: NA; clone_size: NA; v_call: TRBV19; cdr3_nt: TGTGCCAGTAGTATAGGGGGGTCTAGCAATCAGCCCCAGCATTTT; cdr3_aa: CASSIGGSSNQPQHF
j_call: TRBJ2-3; d_call: NA; clone_size: NA; v_call: TRBV7-9; cdr3_nt: TGTGCCAGCAGCCCACCCCGGGGGTCTAGCACAGATACGCAGTATTTT; cdr3_aa: CASSPPRGSSTDTQYF
j_call: TRBJ1-2; d_call: NA; clone_size: once; v_call: TRBV28; cdr3_nt: TGTGCCAGCAGTTTGCGGGAGATAAGCTATGGCTACACCTTC; cdr3_aa: CASSLREISYGYTF
j_call: TRBJ1-4; d_call: NA; clone_size: few; v_call: TRBV19; cdr3_nt: TGTGCCAGTAGTGGAGGGGTTGCAACTAATGAAAAACTGTTTTTT; cdr3_aa: CASSGGVATNEKLFF
j_call: TRBJ2-1; d_call: NA; clone_size: once; v_call: TRBV29-1; cdr3_nt: TGCAGCGGGCGGGGGCCCGACCTTTACAATGAGCAGTTCTTC; cdr3_aa: CSGRGPDLYNEQFF
j_call: TRBJ1-5; d_call: NA; clone_size: NA; v_call: TRBV28; cdr3_nt: TGTGCCAGCATCAAAGGCAGGGTGAGCAATCAGCCCCAGCATTTT; cdr3_aa: CASIKGRVSNQPQHF